The clone carrying this TCR beta chain has just a few counts. The antigen remains unidentified. The J segment lost 4 bases and the V segment lost 4 bases, leaving 6 bases of the junction unmatched. The germline CDR1 and CDR2 sequences are SGHNT and YYREEE (reference sequence). The CDR3 sequence is 14 residues long. This record comes from a study of regulatory dendritic cells for organ transplantation. Broader study findings: The authors noted considerable between-person heterogeneity in alloreactive memory CD8+ cells. Mature dendritic cells appeared to drive more memory CD8+ clonal expansion than regulatory ones.

Memory T cells were CD45RO+, naive were CD45RA+, sorted by FACS. Assay used: immunoSEQ multiplex PCR; TCRdb lists only in-frame clones, some missing. Counted here are more than 35,000 clones, under 95% occurring once; the ten biggest clones make up over 0.095%. The receptor was isolated from a human donor in good health. The chain joins TRBV5-4 to TRBJ2-5, with 8 bases matching TRBD1. Sample: naive CD8+ T cells from blood. Documented subset: CD45RA+ naive T cells. The CDR3, as DNA: TGTGCCAGCAGCGCGGGCAGGGGGCCAGAGACCCAGTACTTC. Protein: CASSAGRGPETQYF.